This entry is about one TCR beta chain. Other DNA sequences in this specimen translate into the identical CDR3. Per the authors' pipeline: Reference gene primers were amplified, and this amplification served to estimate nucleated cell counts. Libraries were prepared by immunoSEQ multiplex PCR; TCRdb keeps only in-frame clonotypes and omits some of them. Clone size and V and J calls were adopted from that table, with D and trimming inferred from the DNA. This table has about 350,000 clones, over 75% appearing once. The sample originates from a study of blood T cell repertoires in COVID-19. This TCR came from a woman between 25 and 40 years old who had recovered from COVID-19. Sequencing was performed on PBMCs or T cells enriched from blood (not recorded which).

CDR3 DNA: TGTGCCAGCAGTCCCGGGACTAACAATCAGCCCCAGCATTTT. Translating gives CASSPGTNNQPQHF. V usage is TRBV28 and J usage is TRBJ1-5; a weak D match, TRBD1 (5 bases). Germline CDR1 and CDR2: MDHEN and SYDVKM. This CDR3 region has 14 residues. Trimming removed 5 bases from V and 3 bases from J, with 11 bases in between.